This T cell receptor beta chain was obtained from a study of T-cell reconstitution after alpha-beta-depleted transplantation in children. This clonotype was seen more than once but under ten times. Preparation of the TCRbeta library used unique molecular identifiers. From the PCR reads, TCRdb called clonotypes with MiXCR, one entry per CDR3 protein. Of hundreds of thousands of distinct CDR3 sequences in the sample, over 15% are singletons; the top ten hold 1.1%. The TCR originated in a human donor who donated a stem cell graft to a child with acute myeloid leukemia. The input for sequencing was PBMCs from the stem cell graft donor, taken from the stem cell graft.

CDR3 residues: CASSYLIGQGGSPLHF. CDR3 nucleotide sequence: TGTGCCAGCAGTTACTTAATCGGACAGGGAGGATCACCCCTCCACTTT. V and J are TRBV6-5 and TRBJ1-6; 8 bases align to TRBD1. After removal of 1 base from V and 10 bases from J, the junction contained 9 bases not matched to a gene. The CDR3 totals 16 residues. Germline CDR1 and CDR2: MNHEY and SVGAGI.